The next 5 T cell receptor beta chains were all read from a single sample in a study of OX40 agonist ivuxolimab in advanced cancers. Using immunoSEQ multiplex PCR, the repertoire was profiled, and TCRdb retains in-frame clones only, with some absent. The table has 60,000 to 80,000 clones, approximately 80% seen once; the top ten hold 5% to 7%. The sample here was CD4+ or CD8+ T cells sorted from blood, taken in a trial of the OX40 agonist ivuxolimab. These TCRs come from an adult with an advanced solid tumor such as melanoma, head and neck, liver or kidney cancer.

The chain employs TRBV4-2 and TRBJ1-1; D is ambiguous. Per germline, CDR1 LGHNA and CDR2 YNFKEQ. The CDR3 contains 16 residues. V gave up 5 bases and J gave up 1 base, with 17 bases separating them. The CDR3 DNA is TGTGCCAGCAGCGCAGGAAGGCACCTGGGGAACACTGAAGCTTTCTTT. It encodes CASSAGRHLGNTEAFF.

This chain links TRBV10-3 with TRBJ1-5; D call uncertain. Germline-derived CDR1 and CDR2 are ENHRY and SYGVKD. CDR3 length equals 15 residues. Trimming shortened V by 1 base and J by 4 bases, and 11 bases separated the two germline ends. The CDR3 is CAISEYLEENQPQHF. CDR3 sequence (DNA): TGTGCCATCAGTGAGTATCTTGAGGAGAATCAGCCCCAGCATTTT.

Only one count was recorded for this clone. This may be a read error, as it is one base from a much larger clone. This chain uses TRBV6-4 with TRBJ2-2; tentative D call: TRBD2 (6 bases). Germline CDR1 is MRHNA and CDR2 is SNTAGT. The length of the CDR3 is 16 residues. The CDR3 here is CASSDSTGENTGGLFF. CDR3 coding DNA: TGTGCCAGCAGTGACAGTACAGGAGAGAACACCGGGGGGCTGTTTTTT.

CDR3 amino acids: CASSRLGGPEAFF. CDR3 DNA: TGTGCCAGCAGCCGCTTGGGGGGCCCTGAAGCTTTCTTT. The chain couples TRBV27 to TRBJ1-1, with a tentative D call TRBD1 (6 bases). The CDR3 runs 13 residues. Germline CDR1 and CDR2: MNHEY and SMNVEV (reference sequence). V lost 6 bases and J lost 6, with 14 bases in between.

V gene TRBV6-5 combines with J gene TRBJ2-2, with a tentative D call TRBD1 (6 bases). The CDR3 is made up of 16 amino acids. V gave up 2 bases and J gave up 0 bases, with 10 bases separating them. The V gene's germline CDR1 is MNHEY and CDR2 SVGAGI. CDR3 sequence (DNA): TGTGCCAGCAGTTACGGGACATTCGCGAACACCGGGGAGCTGTTTTTT. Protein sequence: CASSYGTFANTGELFF.